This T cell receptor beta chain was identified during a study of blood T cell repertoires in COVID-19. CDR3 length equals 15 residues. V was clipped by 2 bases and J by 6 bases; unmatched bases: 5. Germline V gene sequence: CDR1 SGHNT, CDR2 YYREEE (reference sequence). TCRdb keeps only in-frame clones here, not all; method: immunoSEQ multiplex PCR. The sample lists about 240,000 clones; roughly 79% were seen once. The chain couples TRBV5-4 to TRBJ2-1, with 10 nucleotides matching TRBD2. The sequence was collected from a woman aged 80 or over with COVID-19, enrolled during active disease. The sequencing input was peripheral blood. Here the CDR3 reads CASSLSGRAINEQFF. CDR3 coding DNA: TGTGCCAGCAGCTTAAGCGGGAGGGCCATCAATGAGCAGTTCTTC.